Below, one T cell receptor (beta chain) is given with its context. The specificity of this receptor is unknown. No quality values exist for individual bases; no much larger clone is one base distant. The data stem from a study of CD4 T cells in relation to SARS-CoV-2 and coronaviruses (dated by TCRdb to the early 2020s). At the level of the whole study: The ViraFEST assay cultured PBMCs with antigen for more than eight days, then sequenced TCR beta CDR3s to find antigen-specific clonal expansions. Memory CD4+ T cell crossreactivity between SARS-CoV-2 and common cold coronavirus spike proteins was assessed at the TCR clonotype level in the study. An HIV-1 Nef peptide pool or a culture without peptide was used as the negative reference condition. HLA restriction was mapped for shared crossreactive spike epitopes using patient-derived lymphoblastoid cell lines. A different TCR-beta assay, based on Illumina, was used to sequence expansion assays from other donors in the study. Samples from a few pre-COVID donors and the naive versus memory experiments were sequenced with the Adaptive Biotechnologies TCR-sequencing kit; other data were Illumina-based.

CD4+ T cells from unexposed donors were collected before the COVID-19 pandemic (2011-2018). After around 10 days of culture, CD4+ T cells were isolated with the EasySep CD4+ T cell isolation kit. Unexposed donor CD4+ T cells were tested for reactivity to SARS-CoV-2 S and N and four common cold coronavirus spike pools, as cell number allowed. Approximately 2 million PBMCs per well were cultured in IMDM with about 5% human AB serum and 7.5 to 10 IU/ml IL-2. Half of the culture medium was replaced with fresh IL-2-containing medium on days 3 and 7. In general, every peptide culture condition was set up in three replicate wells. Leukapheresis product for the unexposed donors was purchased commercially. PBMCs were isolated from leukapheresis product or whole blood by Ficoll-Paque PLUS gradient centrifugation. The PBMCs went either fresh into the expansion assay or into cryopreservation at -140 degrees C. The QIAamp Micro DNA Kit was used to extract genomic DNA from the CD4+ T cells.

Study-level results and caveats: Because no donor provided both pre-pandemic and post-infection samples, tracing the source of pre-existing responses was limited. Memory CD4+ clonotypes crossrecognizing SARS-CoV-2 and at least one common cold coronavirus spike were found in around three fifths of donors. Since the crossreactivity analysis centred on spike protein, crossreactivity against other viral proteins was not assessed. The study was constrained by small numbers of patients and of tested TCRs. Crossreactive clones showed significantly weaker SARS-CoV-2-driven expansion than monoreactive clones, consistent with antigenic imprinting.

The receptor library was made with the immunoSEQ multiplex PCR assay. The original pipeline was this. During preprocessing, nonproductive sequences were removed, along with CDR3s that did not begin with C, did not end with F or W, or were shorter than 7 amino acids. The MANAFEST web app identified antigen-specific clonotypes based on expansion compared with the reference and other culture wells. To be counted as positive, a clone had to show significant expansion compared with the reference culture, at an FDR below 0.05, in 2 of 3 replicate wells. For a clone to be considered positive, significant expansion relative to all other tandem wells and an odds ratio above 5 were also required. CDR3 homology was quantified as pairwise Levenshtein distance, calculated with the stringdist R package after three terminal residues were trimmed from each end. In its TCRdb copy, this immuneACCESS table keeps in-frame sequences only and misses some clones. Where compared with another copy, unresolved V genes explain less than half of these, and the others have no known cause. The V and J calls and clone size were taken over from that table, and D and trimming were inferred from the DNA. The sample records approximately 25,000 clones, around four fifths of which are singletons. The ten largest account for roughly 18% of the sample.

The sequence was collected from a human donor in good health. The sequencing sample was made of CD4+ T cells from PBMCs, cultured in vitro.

The bases are TGTGCCAGCTCAACTGACAGGAGCTCTGGAAACACCATATATTTT. This encodes CASSTDRSSGNTIYF. The rearranged chain carries TRBV18 and TRBJ1-3; the D segment could be TRBD1, given 6 matching bases. The CDR3 contains 15 residues, cysteine and phenylalanine counted. Just CDR3 DNA is preserved here, 45 bases in frame from base 1. V is cut by 5 bases and J by 0 bases, and the space between the germline ends is 11 bases. The germline V gene gives CDR1 as KGHSH and CDR2 as LQKENI.